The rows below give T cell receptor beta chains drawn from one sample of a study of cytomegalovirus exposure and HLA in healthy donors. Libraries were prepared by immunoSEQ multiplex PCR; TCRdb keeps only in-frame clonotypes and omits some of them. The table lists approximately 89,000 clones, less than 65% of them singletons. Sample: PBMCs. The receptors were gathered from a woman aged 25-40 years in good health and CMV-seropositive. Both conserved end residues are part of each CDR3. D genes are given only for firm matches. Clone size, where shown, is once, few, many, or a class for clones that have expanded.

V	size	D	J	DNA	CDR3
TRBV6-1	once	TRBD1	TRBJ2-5	TGTGCCAGCAGTGTGGGACAGGGACAAGAGACCCAGTACTTC	CASSVGQGQETQYF
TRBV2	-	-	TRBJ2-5	TGTGCCAGCAGTCTAGAGACCCAGTACTTC	CASSLETQYF
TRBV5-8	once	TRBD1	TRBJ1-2	TGTGCCAGCAGCTTGAGGGACAGAGCTAACTATGGCTACACCTTC	CASSLRDRANYGYTF
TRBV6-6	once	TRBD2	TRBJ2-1	TGTGCCAGCAGTTACGTTATTAGCGGGGGGAAAAATGAGCAGTTCTTC	CASSYVISGGKNEQFF
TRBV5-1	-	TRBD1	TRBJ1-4	TGCGCCAGCAGCGTGACAGGGGGCAGAGGCGAAAAACTGTTTTTT	CASSVTGGRGEKLFF
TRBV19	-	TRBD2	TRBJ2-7	TGTGCCAGTAGCAACGGACTAGTACACGAGCAGTACTTC	CASSNGLVHEQYF
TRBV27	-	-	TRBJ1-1	TGTGCCAGCAGTCCCCCAGGGGAAAGAATGAACACTGAAGCTTTCTTT	CASSPPGERMNTEAFF
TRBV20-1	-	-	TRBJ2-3	TGCAGTGCTAGCGAGGGTACGCAGTATTTT	CSASEGTQYF
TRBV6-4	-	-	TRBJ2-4	TGTGCCAGCAGTCTTGCAGAAAAAAACATTCAGTACTTC	CASSLAEKNIQYF
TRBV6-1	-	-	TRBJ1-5	TGTGCCAGCATTCAGGGAAGCAATCAGCCCCAGCATTTT	CASIQGSNQPQHF
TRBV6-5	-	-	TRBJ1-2	TGTGCCAGCAGTTTAACCGGGACTGAATTCTATGGCTACACCTTC	CASSLTGTEFYGYTF
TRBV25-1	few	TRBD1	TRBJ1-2	TGTGCCAGCGGAGCCGGGACAGGGGGACGCTACACCTTC	CASGAGTGGRYTF
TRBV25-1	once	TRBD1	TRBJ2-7	TGTGCCAGCGAAAGACAGGGTCCCCCTTTCGAGCAGTACTTC	CASERQGPPFEQYF
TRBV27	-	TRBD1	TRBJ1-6	TGTGCCAGCAGTGGTATTGGGACAGGGGCCCGCACCCTCCACTTT	CASSGIGTGARTLHF
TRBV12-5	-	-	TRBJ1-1	TGTGCTAGTGGTCCTGGTACGGAGTATTTAGGGAACACTGAAGCTTTCTTT	CASGPGTEYLGNTEAFF